This TCR beta chain comes out of a study of blood T cells in healthy people across ages. Overall study findings and caveats: Across the age range, TCR beta diversity per million T cells fell in a roughly linear way.

Looked up from germline, CDR1 is MNHEY and CDR2 is SVGEGT. This CDR3 comprises 15 residues. On this clonotype itself: Its antigen is currently unknown.

The second PCR ran about 6 to 12 cycles with a sample-barcoded 5' primer and J-beta primers. Per-sample output comprised a minimum of 3 million paired-end reads containing CDR3. TCRdb reanalysed the 5' RACE reads using MiXCR and keeps one entry per CDR3 protein. The table has 910,000 or so distinct CDR3 sequences, 51% seen once. The chain carries TRBV6-2 or TRBV6-3 and TRBJ2-4; D is ambiguous. The end of the DNA aligns better with TRBJ2-7, so the J call may be wrong. This TCR came from a woman aged 60-70 years in good health. Input material: blood. The CDR3 DNA reads as TGTGCCAGCAGCCGAAACATAGGGCTCTACTACGAGCAGTACTTC. Translated, it gives CASSRNIGLYYEQYF.